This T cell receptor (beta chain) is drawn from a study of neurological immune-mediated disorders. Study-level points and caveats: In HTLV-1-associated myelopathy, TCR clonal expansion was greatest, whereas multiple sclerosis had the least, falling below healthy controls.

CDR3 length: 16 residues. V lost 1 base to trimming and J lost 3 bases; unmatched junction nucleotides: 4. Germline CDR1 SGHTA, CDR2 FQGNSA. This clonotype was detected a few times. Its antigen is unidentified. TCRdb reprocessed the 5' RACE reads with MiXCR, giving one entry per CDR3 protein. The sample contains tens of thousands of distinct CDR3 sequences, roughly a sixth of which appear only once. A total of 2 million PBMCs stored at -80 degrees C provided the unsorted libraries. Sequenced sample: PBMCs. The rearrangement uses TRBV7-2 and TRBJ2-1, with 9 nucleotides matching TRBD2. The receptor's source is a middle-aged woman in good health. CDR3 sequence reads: CASSLGSSGDYNEQFF. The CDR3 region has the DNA TGTGCCAGCAGCTTAGGCTCTAGCGGGGACTACAATGAGCAGTTCTTC.